Listed below are T cell receptor beta chains from one sample, sequenced in a study of stem cell transplantation in POMP-related autoinflammatory disease. Method: immunoSEQ multiplex PCR; TCRdb's copy keeps in-frame clones and lacks some. Counted here are tens of thousands of clones, approximately 85% occurring once; the ten biggest clones make up 2.5%. The sequencing here drew on CD4+ T cells from PBMCs, taken before stem cell transplantation. These receptors came from a human donor with POMP-related autoinflammation and immune dysregulation (PRAID). Both conserved end residues are part of each CDR3. The D gene is left open where the match is weak. Clone size is shown for a subset of rows, as once, few, many or a class of expanded clone.

J gene: TRBJ2-2
D gene: TRBD2
clone size: few
V gene: TRBV2
CDR3 protein: CASSAIAGRGGELFF
CDR3 DNA: TGTGCCAGCAGTGCGATAGCGGGAAGAGGCGGGGAGCTGTTTTTT

J gene: TRBJ1-1
D gene: TRBD1
clone size: NA
V gene: TRBV5-1
CDR3 protein: CASRGQGDTEAFF
CDR3 DNA: TGCGCCAGCAGGGGACAGGGGGACACTGAAGCTTTCTTT

J gene: TRBJ1-1
D gene: TRBD1
clone size: NA
V gene: TRBV7-6
CDR3 protein: CASSVQGQGNTEAFF
CDR3 DNA: TGTGCCAGCAGCGTTCAGGGACAGGGGAACACTGAAGCTTTCTTT

J gene: TRBJ2-6
D gene: NA
clone size: NA
V gene: TRBV28
CDR3 protein: CASTIKSSGANVLTF
CDR3 DNA: TGTGCCAGCACAATCAAGAGCTCTGGGGCCAACGTCCTGACTTTC

J gene: TRBJ2-3
D gene: NA
clone size: NA
V gene: TRBV10-2
CDR3 protein: CASSGTTFTDTQYF
CDR3 DNA: TGCGCCAGCAGTGGGACCACTTTCACAGATACGCAGTATTTT

J gene: TRBJ2-3
D gene: TRBD1
clone size: once
V gene: TRBV5-4
CDR3 protein: CASSRRGTGGDTQYF
CDR3 DNA: TGTGCCAGCAGCAGGAGAGGGACAGGTGGGGATACGCAGTATTTT

J gene: TRBJ2-3
D gene: TRBD2
clone size: NA
V gene: TRBV27
CDR3 protein: CASSLQRGGGGTQYF
CDR3 DNA: TGTGCCAGCAGTTTACAGCGGGGGGGCGGTGGTACGCAGTATTTT

J gene: TRBJ1-1
D gene: NA
clone size: NA
V gene: TRBV6-1
CDR3 protein: CASGGPTGNTEAFF
CDR3 DNA: TGTGCCAGCGGAGGGCCTACAGGGAACACTGAAGCTTTCTTT

J gene: TRBJ1-2
D gene: NA
clone size: NA
V gene: TRBV9
CDR3 protein: CASSVVQDGGGGTF
CDR3 DNA: TGTGCCAGCAGCGTAGTTCAGGACGGGGGTGGCGGCACCTTC

J gene: TRBJ2-1
D gene: TRBD2
clone size: NA
V gene: TRBV2
CDR3 protein: CASRKILAGGPDEQFF
CDR3 DNA: TGTGCCAGCAGGAAGATACTAGCGGGAGGGCCCGATGAGCAGTTCTTC

J gene: TRBJ2-3
D gene: NA
clone size: NA
V gene: TRBV5-1
CDR3 protein: CASSLGASFVVDTQYF
CDR3 DNA: TGCGCCAGCAGCTTGGGGGCCAGTTTCGTGGTGGATACGCAGTATTTT

J gene: TRBJ2-5
D gene: NA
clone size: once
V gene: TRBV27
CDR3 protein: CASSPRGTQETQYF
CDR3 DNA: TGTGCCAGCAGTCCTCGGGGGACCCAAGAGACCCAGTACTTC

J gene: TRBJ1-5
D gene: NA
clone size: NA
V gene: TRBV30
CDR3 protein: CAWSRGDQPQHF
CDR3 DNA: TGTGCCTGGAGTAGGGGAGACCAGCCCCAGCATTTT

J gene: TRBJ2-4
D gene: NA
clone size: NA
V gene: TRBV5-4
CDR3 protein: CASSLDGGSAKNIQYF
CDR3 DNA: TGTGCCAGCAGCTTGGACGGTGGCTCAGCCAAAAACATTCAGTACTTC